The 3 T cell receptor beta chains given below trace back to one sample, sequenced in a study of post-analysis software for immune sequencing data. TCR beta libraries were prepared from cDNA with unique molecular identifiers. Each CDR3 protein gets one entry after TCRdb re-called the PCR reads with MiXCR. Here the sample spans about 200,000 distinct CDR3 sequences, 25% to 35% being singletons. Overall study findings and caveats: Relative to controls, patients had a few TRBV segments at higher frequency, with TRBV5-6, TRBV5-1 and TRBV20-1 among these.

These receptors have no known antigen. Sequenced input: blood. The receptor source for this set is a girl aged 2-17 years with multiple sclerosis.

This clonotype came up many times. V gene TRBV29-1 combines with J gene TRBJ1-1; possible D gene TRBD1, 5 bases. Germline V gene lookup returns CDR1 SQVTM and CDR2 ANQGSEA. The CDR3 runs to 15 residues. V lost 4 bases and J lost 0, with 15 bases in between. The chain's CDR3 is CSVAPKTAMNTEAFF. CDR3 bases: TGCAGCGTTGCCCCGAAGACAGCTATGAACACTGAAGCTTTCTTT.

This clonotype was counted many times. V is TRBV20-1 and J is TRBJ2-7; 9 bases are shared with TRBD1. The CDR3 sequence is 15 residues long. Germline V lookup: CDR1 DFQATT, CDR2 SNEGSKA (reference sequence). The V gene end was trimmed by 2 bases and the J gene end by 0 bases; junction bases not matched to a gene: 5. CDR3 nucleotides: TGCAGTGCTAGATTTCGGACAGGGGTCTCCTACGAGCAGTACTTC. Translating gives CSARFRTGVSYEQYF.

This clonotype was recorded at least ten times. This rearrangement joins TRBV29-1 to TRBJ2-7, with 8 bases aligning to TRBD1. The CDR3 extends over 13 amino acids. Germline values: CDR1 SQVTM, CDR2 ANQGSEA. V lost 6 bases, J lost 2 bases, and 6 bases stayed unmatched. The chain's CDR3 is CSVAGQGTYEQYF. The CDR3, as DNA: TGCAGCGTGGCAGGACAGGGAACCTACGAGCAGTACTTC.